The subject of this entry is one T cell receptor beta chain. This sample is drawn from a study of technical replicates of blood from several donors. Assay: immunoSEQ multiplex PCR; the TCRdb copy retains only in-frame clones and omits some. Of tens of thousands of clones listed, around 88% are singletons. Trimming took off 1 base at V and 1 base at J, with 13 bases between the two ends. CDR3 size: 17 residues. Germline-derived CDR1 and CDR2 are LGHNA and YSLEER. This chain joins TRBV4-3 and TRBJ2-2, with D tentatively TRBD2 (6 bases). The sequence came from a human donor in good health. Some clones in this sample may be carry-over from other donors' samples. The sample comprised PBMCs. CDR3 nucleotide sequence: TGCGCCAGCAGCCAAGGGGTTGGCGGGGTGAACACCGGGGAGCTGTTTTTT. The encoded protein is CASSQGVGGVNTGELFF.